This T cell receptor (beta chain) originates from a study of cytomegalovirus exposure and HLA in healthy donors. The study's findings and limits: Reports described diagnosis of cytomegalovirus status by the classifier as highly specific and sensitive.

Germline CDR1 MNHNS, CDR2 SASEGT. V was pared by 1 base and J by 13 bases, with 10 bases of the junction left unmatched. The CDR3 length is 15 residues. Only a few counts were recorded for this clone. Its antigen is not identified. Primers: 60 Vbeta forward and 13 Jbeta reverse. Measured with immunoSEQ multiplex PCR; TCRdb has only the in-frame clones, and not every one. The sample includes 100,000 to 150,000 clones, 80% of them seen just once. Sequences were obtained from PBMCs. The chain employs TRBV6-1 and TRBJ2-1, with 10 bases aligning to TRBD2. The receptor was isolated from a male donor in good health and CMV-seronegative. CDR3 residues: CASSEEAGGPEGQFF. In nucleotides, the CDR3 is TGTGCCAGCAGTGAAGAAGCGGGGGGGCCGGAAGGCCAGTTCTTC.